This T cell receptor (beta chain) appears in the sequencing data of a study of T cell changes during pregnancy in multiple sclerosis. The CDR3 is 13 amino acids. The germline CDR1 and CDR2 sequences are KGHSH and LQKENI. V was clipped by 4 bases and J by 0 bases, with 4 bases between them. Method: immunoSEQ multiplex PCR; TCRdb's copy keeps in-frame clones and lacks some. This sample carries around 50,000 clones, roughly 90% of them seen once, and the ten largest clones take 0.15% to 0.2%. V gene TRBV18 combines with J gene TRBJ1-3, with no clear D. The TCR sequence derives from a female donor in good health, enrolled as a control in a pregnancy study. The specimen comprised CD4+ T cells from peripheral blood mononuclear cells, sampled after pregnancy. CDR3 coding DNA: TGTGCCAGCTCACGGAGCTCTGGAAACACCATATATTTT. This codes for CASSRSSGNTIYF.